This T cell receptor (beta chain) was found in a study of blood T cell repertoires in COVID-19. Profiling relied on immunoSEQ multiplex PCR, and the TCRdb table lists in-frame clones only, not all of them. The sample includes roughly 120,000 clones, about 90% of them seen just once. This CDR3 contains 13 residues. The germline V gene encodes CDR1 MNHEY and CDR2 SVGAGI. Trimming took off 5 bases at V and 0 bases at J, with 5 bases between the two ends. A few counts support this clone. J is TRBJ1-5 and V is TRBV6-5; D ambiguous. This clonotype originated in a man between 65 and 80 years old who had recovered from COVID-19. The material sequenced was peripheral blood. DNA for the CDR3: TGTGCCAGCAGTCCCCGTAGCAATCAGCCCCAGCATTTT. It is translated as CASSPRSNQPQHF.